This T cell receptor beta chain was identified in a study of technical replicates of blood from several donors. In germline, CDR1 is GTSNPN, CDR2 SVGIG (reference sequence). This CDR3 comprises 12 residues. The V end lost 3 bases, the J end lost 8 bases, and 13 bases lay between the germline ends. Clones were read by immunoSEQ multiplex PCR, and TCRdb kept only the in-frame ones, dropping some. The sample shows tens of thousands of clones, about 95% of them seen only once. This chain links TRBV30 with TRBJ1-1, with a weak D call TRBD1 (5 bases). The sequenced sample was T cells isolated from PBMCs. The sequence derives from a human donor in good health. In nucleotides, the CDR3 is TGTGCCTGGAGCGGACAACCAGGGGAAGCTTTCTTT. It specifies CAWSGQPGEAFF. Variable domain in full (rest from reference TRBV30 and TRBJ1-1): SQTIHQWPATLVQPVGSPLSLECTVEGTSNPNLYWYRQAAGRGLQLLFYSVGIGQISSEVPQNLSASRPQDRQFILSSKKLLLSDSGFYLCAWSGQPGEAFFGQGTRLTVV.